This T cell receptor beta chain is drawn from a study of T cell clonality in common variable immunodeficiency. Findings and limits, study-wide: In common variable immunodeficiency, TCR beta chains reportedly carried fewer deletions and N-nucleotide insertions. Compared with controls, CVID subjects had fewer shared TCRbeta clones.

This clone came up many times. No antigen is known for it. Control and CVID samples contributed equal amounts of genomic DNA. The data were produced by immunoSEQ multiplex PCR, yet TCRdb's version contains in-frame clones alone and is incomplete. Recorded here are about 33,000 clones, with no singletons, and the ten leading clones hold 6% to 6.5%. CVID subjects were about 14 female and 25 to 30 male, aged roughly 9 to 64. The receptor's source is a human donor with common variable immunodeficiency. Sequenced: peripheral blood mononuclear cells.

CDR3 region: CASSPTAGGNTGELFF. CDR3 DNA (partial): TGCGCCAGCAGCCCAACTGCGGGGGGGAACACCGGGGAG. The chain recombines TRBV5-1 with TRBJ2-2; 8 bases fit TRBD2. With the read ending 3 residues before the CDR3 end, the germline J gene is used to fill in that end. The CDR3 has 16 amino acids. J lost 1 base, V lost 4 bases, and 6 bases had no gene match. Germline values: CDR1 SGHRS, CDR2 YFSETQ.